Listed below are T cell receptor beta chains from one sample, sequenced in a study of PD-1 blockade in mismatch repair-deficient tumors. Libraries were prepared by immunoSEQ multiplex PCR; TCRdb keeps only in-frame clonotypes and omits some of them. Of about 84,000 clones listed, roughly 80% were seen once; the top ten hold 2.5% to 3%. Material: peripheral blood, obtained 12 weeks after starting pembrolizumab. The receptor source for this set is an adult with mismatch repair-deficient cancer. CDR3s include the opening cysteine and the closing phenylalanine or tryptophan. D genes are given only for firm matches. Only some rows state a clone size, as once, few, many or a class for expanded clones.

d_call,clone_size,v_call,j_call,cdr3_nt,cdr3_aa
.,.,TRBV6-5,TRBJ2-7,TGTGCCAGCAGTTACTCGTTAGGGTATACCTACGAGCAGTACTTC,CASSYSLGYTYEQYF
.,few,TRBV11-3,TRBJ2-3,TGTGCCAGCAGCTCATTTCGCAGCACAGATACGCAGTATTTT,CASSSFRSTDTQYF
.,.,TRBV7-9,TRBJ1-1,TGTGCCAGCAGCTTCTTAGGCACTGAAGCTTTCTTT,CASSFLGTEAFF
.,.,TRBV19,TRBJ1-2,TGTGCCAGCCGCCGGGACACCTCTAACTATGGCTACACCTTC,CASRRDTSNYGYTF
.,.,TRBV19,TRBJ2-1,TGTGCCAGTCAGGACTGGTACAATGAGCAGTTCTTC,CASQDWYNEQFF
.,.,TRBV7-3,TRBJ1-1,TGTGCCAGCAGCTTACTTACTGAAGCTTTCTTT,CASSLLTEAFF
.,.,TRBV4-2,TRBJ1-5,TGTGCCAGCAGCCAAGATAGGAGGCAGCCCCAGCATTTT,CASSQDRRQPQHF
.,.,TRBV30,TRBJ2-3,TGTGCCTGGAGTGCCCTACAGGGTAGAAATACGCAGTATTTT,CAWSALQGRNTQYF
TRBD1,.,TRBV6-5,TRBJ1-2,TGTGCCAGCAGGGGACAGGGAGGGACATATGGCTACACCTTC,CASRGQGGTYGYTF
.,.,TRBV6-5,TRBJ1-2,TGTGCCAGCAGAACACAGTCTTTCATATCGGGCTACACCTTC,CASRTQSFISGYTF
.,.,TRBV7-2,TRBJ2-5,TGTGCCAGCAGCCCTAGGGCTGTAATCTCCCCCACTGATGAGACCCAGTACTTC,CASSPRAVISPTDETQYF
.,.,TRBV9,TRBJ1-1,TGTGCCAGCAGCGTAGCGGGAGGGTCGAACACTGAAGCTTTCTTT,CASSVAGGSNTEAFF
TRBD2,.,TRBV10-2,TRBJ2-2,TGCGCCAGTGCCGGGGGACTAGCGGGAACCGGGGAGCTGTTTTTT,CASAGGLAGTGELFF